The table lists the clone carrying this T cell receptor beta chain with a count of one. The antigen is undetermined. At testing, patients were 2 to 39 years old, with reduced naive and increased memory T-cell proportions. Amplification used 52 TRBV primers and 13 TRBJ primers. Clones were read by immunoSEQ multiplex PCR, and TCRdb kept only the in-frame ones, dropping some. This repertoire shows more than 25,000 clones, about nine tenths found once; its top ten account for roughly 1.5%. These data come from a study of regulatory T cells. Study-wide findings and caveats: In CD3G-deficient patients, conventional CD4+ T cells were enriched for hydrophobic CDR3 residues at positions 6 and 7. Regulatory T cells showed the strongest V-J pair restriction and V/J gene skewing among patient repertoires.

The source is a person between 18 and 35 years old with CD3G deficiency. The sample taken for sequencing was conventional CD4+ T cells sorted from blood.

In DNA form, the CDR3 reads TGTGCCAGCAGGCCCTCATCAGTCACAGATACGCAGTATTTT. Translated: CASRPSSVTDTQYF. The gene calls are TRBV7-2 and TRBJ2-3; D is unclear. The germline V gene has CDR1 SGHTA and CDR2 FQGNSA. This CDR3 is built from 14 residues. Trimming pared 6 bases from V and 2 bases from J, leaving 12 bases between.